One sample yielded the 11 T cell receptor delta chains listed below, sequenced in a study of γδ T cells in repeated Plasmodium falciparum infection. TCRdb reanalysed the multiplex PCR reads with CATT. The sample has around 46,000 delta-chain clones, roughly 2% seen once. Vgamma9/Vdelta2+ and Vdelta2-negative gammadelta T cells were flow-sorted from PBMC for bulk sequencing. Sequencing was performed on gamma-delta T cells from blood. These TCRs come from a pool of human donors (malaria-infected and uninfected, not separated).

In this sample, this clone turned up a few times. TCRdb pairs this DNA with a much larger clone's protein that differs at residue 11, likely a read error; the protein shown was translated from the DNA. The rearrangement joins TRDV1 to TRDJ1; D may be TRDD3 (6 bases). Germline assignment: CDR1 TSWWSYY and CDR2 QGS. V was trimmed by 2 bases and J by 1 base, leaving 26 bases between them. The CDR3 is 20 residues long. CDR3 nucleotides: TGTGCTCTTGGGGAAAACAGCTGGCCATCCTTGGGGGTCCTCACCGATAAACTCATCTTT. This sequence encodes CALGENSWPSLGVLTDKLIF.

Only a few counts were recorded for this clone. A far more abundant clone sits one base away, making this likely a read error. Other DNA sequences in the same sample also yield this CDR3. The chain employs TRDV1 and TRDJ1; 7 nucleotides match TRDD3. The J gene, missing from TCRdb, was assigned here through DNA to germline matching. This CDR3 region has 22 residues. CDR1 and CDR2 (germline): TSWWSYY, QGS. V shed 0 bases, J shed 0 bases, and the junction held 22 bases outside the gene matches. CDR3 coding DNA: TGTGCTCTTGGGGAACTCCCCCCCTACCTGACTACTGGGGCCTTGTACACCGATAAACTCATCTTT. This translates into CALGELPPYLTTGALYTDKLIF.

In regard to this clone: A read error is possible here, since a much larger clone lies one base away. The chain has TRDV1 and TRDJ1; TRDD3 aligns across 13 bases. No J gene is reported in TCRdb; it was inferred here by comparing the DNA with germline. The CDR3 consists of 23 residues. Germline loops: CDR1 TSWWSYY, CDR2 QGS. The DNA of the CDR3 is TGCGCTCTTGGGAAAAAGAAGTACCAGTACTGGGGGATACGGACCCTTAAAACCGATAAACTCATCTTT. Translated, it gives CALGKKKYQYWGIRTLKTDKLIF.

This clone occurred many times. With a far larger clone one base away, a read error is the likely cause. Other nucleotide sequences in the sample specify the same CDR3. The V gene call reads TRDV2; no J gene was called; TRDD3 is the table's D call and was not checked against the DNA. The CDR3 runs to 17 residues. Germline CDR1 GEAIGNYY, CDR2 EKD. CDR3 sequence reads: CACDPVGLGDYTDKLIF. CDR3 DNA: TGTGCCTGTGACCCGGTCGGTCTGGGGGATTACACCGATAAACTCATCTTC.

About this clone: This may be a read error: a much more frequent sequence differs by one nucleotide. The genes are TRDV1 and TRDJ1, with a possible D match to TRDD3 (6 bases). Here the J gene came from matching the DNA to germline, since TCRdb omits it. The germline gives CDR1 TSWWSYY, CDR2 QGS. The CDR3 is made up of 21 amino acids. In nucleotides, the CDR3 is TGTGCCCTTGGGGAGGCTTCCAGGCCTATCCTATGGGGGGTACGCACCGATAAACTCATCTTT. Its translation: CALGEASRPILWGVRTDKLIF.

This clone was seen a few times. Only one base separates this from a far larger clonotype, so it likely reflects a read error. The same CDR3 arises from other DNA sequences in this sample as well. V usage is TRDV1 and J usage is TRDJ1, with 10 bases that match TRDD3. As TCRdb names no J gene, one was assigned here on the basis of a DNA match to germline. Germline assignment: CDR1 TSWWSYY and CDR2 QGS. This CDR3 has 26 amino acids. With V trimmed by 2 bases and J by 5 bases, 38 bases remained unmatched. The CDR3 is CALGEIGSRPYPAYWGMELEQDKLIF. Here the CDR3 DNA reads TGTGCTCTTGGGGAAATCGGCTCTCGACCTTACCCCGCTTACTGGGGGATGGAATTAGAGCAGGATAAACTCATCTTT.

Comments on this clone: TCRdb's protein, taken from a much larger clone, differs from this DNA's translation at residue 9, likely owing to a read error; the protein displayed comes from the DNA. The CDR3 reads CACDTVGGPYNKLIF. The DNA for the CDR3 is TGTGCCTGTGACACCGTCGGGGGACCCTATAATAAACTCATCTTT. The chain joins TRDV2 to TRDJ1, with D perhaps matching TRDD3 (6 bases). Here the J gene was assigned by germline matching of the DNA, as TCRdb has none. The CDR3 contains 15 residues. The V end was cut by 0 bases, the J end by 6 bases, with 16 bases between. Germline assignment: CDR1 GEAIGNYY and CDR2 EKD.

This clone was seen a handful of times. A read error likely explains this, since a far larger clone differs by one base. This specimen includes other DNA sequences encoding the same CDR3. This rearrangement joins TRDV1 to TRDJ1; 9 bases match TRDD3. TCRdb leaves out the J gene; it was filled in here by matching the DNA to germline. The CDR3 has 21 amino acids. The germline V gene has CDR1 TSWWSYY and CDR2 QGS. This CDR3 reads CALGEPFLQVLGEKYTDKLIF. The CDR3 bases are TGCGCTCTTGGGGAACCCTTCCTCCAAGTACTGGGGGAGAAGTACACCGATAAACTCATCTTT.

On this clone itself: This likely traces to a read error, being one base from a far larger clone. V and J are TRDV2 and TRDJ1; TRDD2 is a possible D gene (5 bases). In the absence of a J gene in TCRdb, the DNA was matched to germline to assign it here. The CDR3 is made up of 21 amino acids. Germline V gene lookup returns CDR1 GEAIGNYY and CDR2 EKD. V lost 1 base and J 0 bases, leaving 29 bases between the germline ends. CDR3 sequence reads: CACDTVRGSFPTVVDTDKLIF. CDR3 nucleotide sequence: TGTGCCTGTGACACGGTGAGAGGGAGTTTCCCTACAGTGGTCGACACCGATAAACTCATCTTT.

To note about this clone: The mismatch at residue 8 between this DNA's translation and the TCRdb protein of a much larger clone likely reflects a read error; the protein shown is translated from the DNA. The gene calls are TRDV2 and TRDJ1; 7 positions match TRDD3. TCRdb carries no J gene annotation; the J gene was assigned here by matching the DNA with germline. Germline V gene lookup returns CDR1 GEAIGNYY and CDR2 EKD. This CDR3 is 17 amino acids long. V dropped 5 bases and J dropped 1; count of bases not matched to a gene: 15. This chain's CDR3 is CACGIGGMRWCTDKLIF. The CDR3 bases are TGTGCCTGTGGGATAGGGGGGATGCGTTGGTGCACCGATAAACTCATCTTT.

Regarding this clone: A read error likely explains this, since a far larger clone differs by one base. Other nucleotide sequences in the sample specify the same CDR3. The chain joins TRDV2 to TRDJ1, with D perhaps assigned TRDD2 or TRDD3 (5 bases each). TCRdb does not report a J gene; here it was assigned by matching the DNA to germline references. This CDR3 is built from 20 residues. Germline assignment: CDR1 GEAIGNYY and CDR2 EKD. CDR3 nucleotides: TGTGCCTGTGACTCGGTCGCCGTTCGGGGGGCTTCCCTGTACACTGATAAACTCATCTTT. Translation: CACDSVAVRGASLYTDKLIF.